This T cell receptor beta chain was found in a study of patients and donors after allogeneic stem cell transplantation. The V and J ends lost 4 bases and 3 bases respectively, with 12 bases between them. In germline, CDR1 is SGHAT, CDR2 FQNNGV. CDR3 size: 14 residues. TCRdb re-derived calls from the RT-PCR reads in MiXCR, one entry per CDR3 protein. The sample consists of about 150,000 distinct CDR3 sequences, over 30% of them appearing once. The chain uses TRBV11-2 and TRBJ1-2, with D tentatively TRBD1 (6 bases). The sequence was collected from a human donor who was either an allogeneic HSCT recipient or a stem cell or donor lymphocyte infusion donor (not recorded which). It is not recorded whose cells these are; they may come from a transplant donor. Sample: blood, either unsorted or a sorted T cell fraction (not recorded which). The DNA for the CDR3 is TGTGCCAGCAGCTCCGGGGGCATGGACTATGGCTACACCTTC. The encoded protein is CASSSGGMDYGYTF.